This T cell receptor (beta chain) was sequenced for a study of identical twins. Study results and limitations: With beta out-of-frame sequences, excess sharing by twins was weaker. Invariant populations such as MAIT and iNKT cells could partly muddle zero-insertion analyses.

CDR1 and CDR2 (germline): LNHDA, SQIVND (reference sequence). Germline trimming cut 5 bases from V and 0 bases from J; bases unmatched to any gene: 6. The CDR3 is 15 residues long. Unique molecular identifiers were present on cDNA, and template switching added a universal primer site. MiXCR was run by TCRdb on the 5' RACE reads, yielding one entry per CDR3 protein. The repertoire holds about 430,000 distinct CDR3 sequences, with about a fifth as singletons. This clonotype was seen at least ten times. The antigen is unknown. The TCR originated in a man aged 50-60 years in good health. Material: naive T cells sorted from blood. The rearrangement uses TRBV19 and TRBJ2-7; 8 positions match TRBD1. The CDR3, as DNA: TGTGCCAGTAGTTCCGGGACAGGTGGCTCCTACGAGCAGTACTTC. Protein: CASSSGTGGSYEQYF.